This TCR beta chain is from a study of Ad26.COV2.S vaccination and SARS-CoV-2 variants. The study's findings and limits: Substantial response breadth was reportedly seen for spike-specific CD8+ and CD4+ T cells after vaccination.

Germline-derived CDR1 and CDR2 are MGHRA and YSYEKL. The V segment lost 3 bases and the J segment 9 bases; nucleotides outside the gene matches: 8. The length of the CDR3 is 15 residues. The treatment: approximately 18 received Ad26.COV2.S at low or high dose, single or two shots; roughly five received placebo; per-sample allocation not given. Day 63 after the first vaccine or placebo injection was the time point for sampling. As regards this clone: Its matching antigen is unknown.

Data came from immunoSEQ multiplex PCR; TCRdb stores just in-frame clones and leaves some out. The table has 440,000 or so clones, about nine tenths seen once. V gene TRBV4-1 combines with J gene TRBJ1-6; 7 nucleotides agree with TRBD1. The TCR originated in a person aged 18-65 years who received the Ad26.COV2.S COVID-19 vaccine or a placebo. The sequencing here drew on peripheral blood, taken in a trial of Ad26.COV2.S vaccine versus placebo. CDR3 nucleotide sequence: TGCGCCAGCAGCCACCTGTTTCAGGGGGTTTCACCCCTCCACTTT. This codes for CASSHLFQGVSPLHF.